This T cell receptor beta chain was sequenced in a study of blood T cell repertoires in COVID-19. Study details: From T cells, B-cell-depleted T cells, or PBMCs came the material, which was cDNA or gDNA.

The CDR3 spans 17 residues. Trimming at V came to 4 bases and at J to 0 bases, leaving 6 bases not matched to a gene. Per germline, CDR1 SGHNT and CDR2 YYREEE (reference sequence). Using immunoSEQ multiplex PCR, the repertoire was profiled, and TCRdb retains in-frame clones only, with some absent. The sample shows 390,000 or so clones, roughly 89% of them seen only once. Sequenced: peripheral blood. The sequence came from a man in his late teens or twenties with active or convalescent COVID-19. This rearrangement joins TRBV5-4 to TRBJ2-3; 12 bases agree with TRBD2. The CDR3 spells CASSRRTSGVSTDTQYF. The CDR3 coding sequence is TGTGCCAGCAGCCGAAGGACTAGCGGGGTTAGCACAGATACGCAGTATTTT.